These 2 T cell receptor beta chains share one sample of origin, sequenced in a study of cytomegalovirus exposure and HLA in healthy donors. Vbeta (60) and Jbeta (13) primers were used in the PCR. Sequenced by immunoSEQ multiplex PCR; TCRdb stores in-frame clones only, minus some. The sample holds about 210,000 clones, about 80% seen once. Sample: PBMCs. The source of these receptors is a male donor in good health and CMV-seronegative.

The chain has TRBV4-3 and TRBJ1-2, with 12 bases that match TRBD1. This CDR3 is 19 amino acids long. V dropped 1 base and J dropped 2; count of bases not matched to a gene: 11. Per the germline V gene, CDR1 is LGHNA and CDR2 is YSLEER. The CDR3, as DNA: TGCGCCAGCAGCCAAGGTGGACCGGGACAGGGGGCACAGAACTATGGCTACACCTTC. This codes for CASSQGGPGQGAQNYGYTF.

J is TRBJ2-5 and V is TRBV7-9; 7 positions agree with TRBD2. Germline trimming cut 7 bases from V and 3 bases from J; bases unmatched to any gene: 5. Germline lookup yields CDR1 SEHNR and CDR2 FQNEAQ (reference sequence). There are 13 residues in the CDR3. The CDR3, as DNA: TGTGCCAGCACCCCACGGGGGGAAGAGACCCAGTACTTC. The encoded protein is CASTPRGEETQYF.